One and the same sample provided the 29 T cell receptor beta chains below, sequenced in a study of blood T cell repertoires in COVID-19. Here immunoSEQ multiplex PCR was the method, and the copy in TCRdb shows in-frame clones only, minus some. Here the sample spans approximately 250,000 clones, 75% to 90% being singletons. Sequencing was done on a sample of PBMCs or T cells enriched from blood (not recorded which). These receptors were taken from a woman aged 35 to 49 who had been exposed to COVID-19.

The CDR3 region is CASSQVLGRRNYGYTF. CDR3 in DNA: TGCGCCAGCAGCCAAGTGCTGGGGCGAAGGAACTATGGCTACACCTTC. The chain is built from TRBV4-1 and TRBJ1-2; D possibly corresponds to TRBD1 (5 bases). CDR3 length: 16 residues. Germline CDR1 MGHRA, CDR2 YSYEKL. The V and J ends lost 1 base and 2 bases respectively, with 14 bases between them.

V is TRBV5-8 and J is TRBJ2-1; 7 bases align to TRBD2. This CDR3 is built from 15 residues. The germline gives CDR1 SGHTS, CDR2 YDEGEE. Trimming at V came to 6 bases and at J to 4 bases, leaving 10 bases not matched to a gene. The CDR3, as DNA: TGTGCCAGCAACTCCGGGAGGAGGGTATACAATGAGCAGTTCTTC. It yields the protein CASNSGRRVYNEQFF.

V usage is TRBV7-8 and J usage is TRBJ2-5; 8 nucleotides align to TRBD1. Germline assignment: CDR1 SGHVS and CDR2 FQNEAQ. The CDR3 has 14 residues. V was pared by 7 bases and J by 7 bases, with 11 bases of the junction left unmatched. CDR3 DNA sequence: TGTGCCAGCACACCTGGACAGGGCGAGGGGACCCAGTACTTC. This sequence encodes CASTPGQGEGTQYF.

The rearrangement links TRBV4-3 to TRBJ1-1; D perhaps matches TRBD1 (5 bases). There are 15 residues in the CDR3. V gave up 4 bases and J gave up 5 bases, with 17 bases separating them. Looked up from germline, CDR1 is LGHNA and CDR2 is YSLEER. CDR3 region: CASSPSTVLSTEAFF. Here the CDR3 DNA reads TGCGCCAGCAGCCCCTCGACAGTCTTGAGTACTGAAGCTTTCTTT.

This clone showed up just once. This sequence joins TRBV29-1 and TRBJ1-2, with D perhaps matching TRBD1 (6 bases). Trimming left V 4 bases short and J 4 bases short, with 19 bases between. The CDR3 covers 15 residues. Germline lookup yields CDR1 SQVTM and CDR2 ANQGSEA. The CDR3 bases are TGCAGCGTTGCTAAGGGCAGGGGAAGTACCTATGGCTACACCTTC. Residues: CSVAKGRGSTYGYTF.

V and J are TRBV6-5 and TRBJ1-4; TRBD1 aligns across 7 bases. The CDR3 runs to 14 residues. Germline CDR1 reads MNHEY; CDR2 reads SVGAGI. Trimming cost V 10 bases and J 4 bases; bases outside gene matches: 9. For the CDR3, the DNA is TGTGCCACCGGTACGGGACAGATTAATGAAAAACTGTTTTTT. It yields the protein CATGTGQINEKLFF.

This chain links TRBV9 with TRBJ1-6, with 7 bases lining up with TRBD1. CDR1 is SGDLS and CDR2 is YYNGEE in the germline V gene. This CDR3 region has 14 residues. V gave up 4 bases and J gave up 10 bases; unmatched junction bases: 8. The CDR3 bases are TGTGCCAGCAGCACAAACAGGGGTTTGTCACCCCTCCACTTT. Its translation is CASSTNRGLSPLHF. Filled out from reference TRBV9 and TRBJ1-6, the complete variable domain reads DSGVTQTPKHLITATGQRVTLRCSPRSGDLSVYWYQQSLDQGLQFLIQYYNGEERAKGNILERFSAQQFPDLHSELNLSSLELGDSALYFCASSTNRGLSPLHFGNGTRLTVT.

The chain employs TRBV5-4 and TRBJ1-1; perhaps TRBD1 as D (6 bases). V was cut by 1 base and J by 2 bases, with 15 bases left in between. Germline V gene lookup returns CDR1 SGHNT and CDR2 YYREEE (reference sequence). The CDR3 totals 16 residues. The CDR3, as DNA: TGTGCCAGCAGCTTGTACAGGGAAGTAATAAACACTGAAGCTTTCTTT. Translation: CASSLYREVINTEAFF. Drawing the rest from reference TRBV5-4 and TRBJ1-1, the complete variable domain is ETGVTQSPTHLIKTRGQQVTLRCSSQSGHNTVSWYQQALGQGPQFIFQYYREEENGRGNFPPRFSGLQFPNYSSELNVNALELDDSALYLCASSLYREVINTEAFFGQGTRLTVV.

This clone was seen a single time. The chain is built from TRBV18 and TRBJ1-1; 9 nucleotides line up with TRBD1. CDR1 and CDR2 from the germline V gene are KGHSH and LQKENI. The CDR3 loop spans 13 amino acids. V was clipped by 4 bases and J by 6 bases; unmatched bases: 3. The CDR3 region is CASSRDREAEAFF. The CDR3 DNA follows: TGTGCCAGCTCACGGGACAGGGAGGCTGAAGCTTTCTTT.

The chain joins TRBV7-9 to TRBJ2-7; possibly TRBD1 for D (6 bases). In germline, CDR1 is SEHNR, CDR2 FQNEAQ (reference sequence). The V end lost 3 bases, the J end lost 5 bases, and 11 bases lay between the germline ends. The CDR3 has 13 residues. CDR3 nucleotides: TGTGCCAGCAGCTTTGGCAGGGGAGACGAGCAGTACTTC. Translating it yields CASSFGRGDEQYF.

This chain uses TRBV11-2 with TRBJ2-7; D may be TRBD2 (5 bases). Germline V gene lookup returns CDR1 SGHAT and CDR2 FQNNGV. The CDR3 has 14 residues. V was trimmed by 5 bases and J by 3 bases, leaving 14 bases between them. The CDR3, as DNA: TGTGCCAGCAGCCCCGGGGTCGGAGACTACGAGCAGTACGTC. Translated: CASSPGVGDYEQYV.

The V and J genes are TRBV7-9 and TRBJ2-7, with D tentatively TRBD1 (5 bases). This CDR3 contains 14 residues. CDR1 is SEHNR, CDR2 FQNEAQ, per germline (reference sequence). The V end lost 3 bases, the J end lost 4 bases, and 13 bases lay between the germline ends. CDR3 DNA sequence: TGTGCCAGCAGCTTTGACAGAGATCGATACGAGCAGTACTTC. Its protein product is CASSFDRDRYEQYF.

The chain is built from TRBV6-2 or TRBV6-3 and TRBJ2-1, with 8 bases matching TRBD2. The CDR3 consists of 11 residues. V gave up 6 bases and J gave up 10 bases; unmatched junction bases: 2. Per germline, CDR1 MNHEY and CDR2 SVGEGT. CDR3 sequence reads: CASSRTSEQFF. Here the CDR3 DNA reads TGTGCCAGCAGCCGGACTAGCGAGCAGTTCTTC.

The rearrangement links TRBV3-1 (or the pseudogene TRBV3-2) to TRBJ1-3, with 7 bases aligning to TRBD1. The CDR3 runs to 14 residues. V trimming: 4 bases; J trimming: 2 bases; junction bases outside the gene matches: 2. Germline V gene lookup returns CDR1 LGHDT and CDR2 YNNKEL (reference sequence). This chain's CDR3 is CASSLTGAGNTIYF. The CDR3 DNA reads TGTGCCAGCAGCCTTACAGGGGCTGGAAACACCATATATTTT.

This clone came up once. The chain joins TRBV7-8 to TRBJ2-5; 8 bases match TRBD2. CDR3 size: 19 residues. Germline V gene data show CDR1 as SGHVS and CDR2 as FQNEAQ. V was clipped by 2 bases and J by 6 bases; unmatched bases: 20. CDR3 amino acids: CASSLSPSREGQKKKTQYF. CDR3 in DNA: TGTGCCAGCAGCTTATCCCCTAGCCGGGAGGGCCAAAAGAAAAAGACCCAGTACTTC.

This chain uses TRBV6-2 or TRBV6-3 with TRBJ1-5, with a possible D match to TRBD1 (6 bases). The V gene lost 2 bases and the J gene lost 7 bases, with 24 bases spanning the gap. The CDR3 runs 18 residues. Germline V gene data show CDR1 as MNHEY and CDR2 as SVGEGT. The CDR3 DNA is TGTGCCAGCAGTTACACGGCGACCGCGGGGGGCTTTGGACAGCCCCAGCATTTT. It specifies CASSYTATAGGFGQPQHF.

The chain employs TRBV7-9 and TRBJ1-2; tentative D call: TRBD1 (5 bases). Trimming removed 1 base at V and 4 bases at J, with 10 bases between. This CDR3 has 14 amino acids. Germline V CDR1 and CDR2: SEHNR, FQNEAQ (reference sequence). CDR3 loop: CASSLEGQTYGYTF. The CDR3 DNA follows: TGTGCCAGCAGCTTAGAGGGGCAGACCTATGGCTACACCTTC.

The genes are TRBV2 and TRBJ1-1, with D tentatively TRBD1 (5 bases). Trimming stripped 9 bases from V and 1 base from J, with 12 bases between. Germline-derived CDR1 and CDR2 are SNHLY and FYNNEI. This CDR3 spans 13 amino acids. The CDR3 here is CASTDTGNTEAFF. CDR3 DNA: TGTGCCAGTACGGACACCGGGAACACTGAAGCTTTCTTT.

The rearrangement joins TRBV19 to TRBJ1-1; 7 positions match TRBD1. The V gene's germline CDR1 is LNHDA and CDR2 SQIVND (reference sequence). The CDR3 runs 14 residues. The ends lost 4 bases at V and 3 bases at J; junction bases unmatched: 5. CDR3 residues: CASSRQGEDTEAFF. The CDR3 DNA follows: TGTGCCAGTAGTAGACAGGGAGAGGACACTGAAGCTTTCTTT.

In DNA form, the CDR3 reads TGTGCCAGTAGTATGGGACTAGCGGTGGGGGATACGCAGTATTTT. Protein: CASSMGLAVGDTQYF. J is TRBJ2-3 and V is TRBV19, with TRBD2 matching over 11 bases. V dropped 3 bases and J dropped 6; count of bases not matched to a gene: 5. Germline V gene data show CDR1 as LNHDA and CDR2 as SQIVND (reference sequence). The CDR3 length is 15 residues.

This chain connects TRBV11-3 to TRBJ1-1; D is unresolved. This CDR3 contains 12 residues. The V end was cut by 5 bases, the J end by 6 bases, with 10 bases between. The germline CDR1 and CDR2 sequences are SGHNT and YENEEA. Here the CDR3 reads CASSQYDAEAFF. The CDR3 bases are TGTGCCAGCAGCCAGTACGATGCTGAAGCTTTCTTT.

The gene calls are TRBV18 and TRBJ1-5; 9 positions agree with TRBD1. The CDR3 is made up of 15 amino acids. CDR1 is KGHSH, CDR2 LQKENI, per germline. The trim removed 4 bases at V and 4 bases at J, leaving 5 bases unmatched. The CDR3: CASSLPGTGNQPQHF. The CDR3 bases are TGTGCCAGCTCACTGCCCGGGACAGGGAATCAGCCCCAGCATTTT.

Comment on this clone: The junction differs from germline at one of its ends, possibly a read error. Within the sample, other DNA sequences also encode this same CDR3. This sequence joins TRBV5-1 and TRBJ2-1; 10 bases are a match to TRBD2. The CDR3 loop spans 17 amino acids. The germline gives CDR1 SGHRS, CDR2 YFSETQ. This CDR3 is CASSLALLAGSYNEQFF. The CDR3 DNA reads TGTGCCAGCAGCTTGGCCCTACTAGCGGGATCCTACAATGAGCAGTTCTTC.

In its sample, this clone was seen once. The gene calls are TRBV7-9 and TRBJ1-4; 8 nucleotides line up with TRBD1. Germline CDR1 SEHNR, CDR2 FQNEAQ (reference sequence). With 0 bases clipped from V and 7 bases from J, the junction kept 4 bases outside the gene matches. The CDR3 loop spans 15 amino acids. The CDR3 bases are TGTGCCAGCAGCTTAGCCTCGACAGGGGTTGAAAAACTGTTTTTT. Its translation: CASSLASTGVEKLFF.

This clone was seen more than once but under ten times. The chain combines TRBV2 with TRBJ1-2; the match to TRBD1 covers 9 bases. With V trimmed by 4 bases and J by 1 base, 13 bases remained unmatched. This CDR3 spans 18 amino acids. Germline CDR1 and CDR2: SNHLY and FYNNEI. CDR3 sequence reads: CASSVTSRPTGGNYGYTF. CDR3 coding DNA: TGTGCCAGCAGTGTAACCTCTAGACCGACAGGGGGTAACTATGGCTACACCTTC. The full variable domain, in which reference TRBV2 and TRBJ1-2 provide the parts outside the CDR3, is EPEVTQTPSHQVTQMGQEVILRCVPISNHLYFYWYRQILGQKVEFLVSFYNNEISEKSEIFDDQFSVERPDGSNFTLKIRSTKLEDSAMYFCASSVTSRPTGGNYGYTFGSGTRLTVV.

This chain joins TRBV12-3 or TRBV12-4 and TRBJ1-3; TRBD1 agrees at 7 bases. Losses at the gene ends were 8 bases for V and 4 bases for J; bases not matched to a gene: 2. The CDR3 sequence is 12 residues long. CDR3 bases: TGTGCCAGCGACAGGGCCGGAAACACCATATATTTT. Translated, it gives CASDRAGNTIYF.

This chain links TRBV4-3 with TRBJ1-5; 9 bases line up with TRBD1. In germline, CDR1 is LGHNA, CDR2 YSLEER. This CDR3 region has 15 residues. Trimming at V came to 3 bases and at J to 0 bases, leaving 0 bases not matched to a gene. The CDR3 loop is CASSQGQGSNQPQHF. The CDR3 bases are TGCGCCAGCAGCCAGGGACAGGGTAGCAATCAGCCCCAGCATTTT.

The CDR3 DNA is TGTGCCAGCAGCGGGGACAGGGATTCCTATAATTCACCCCTCCACTTT. Protein: CASSGDRDSYNSPLHF. V gene TRBV9 combines with J gene TRBJ1-6, with 9 bases identical to TRBD1. Germline-derived CDR1 and CDR2 are SGDLS and YYNGEE. CDR3 size: 16 residues. Losses at the gene ends were 3 bases for V and 1 base for J; bases not matched to a gene: 2.

This chain links TRBV24-1 with TRBJ2-5, with no clear D. Germline V gives CDR1 KGHDR, CDR2 SFDVKD. The CDR3 is 14 amino acids. Trimming shortened V by 4 bases and J by 5 bases, and 13 bases separated the two germline ends. The CDR3 nucleotides are TGTGCCACCAGTGACCGGAGAGATGGGGAGACCCAGTACTTC. Translation: CATSDRRDGETQYF.